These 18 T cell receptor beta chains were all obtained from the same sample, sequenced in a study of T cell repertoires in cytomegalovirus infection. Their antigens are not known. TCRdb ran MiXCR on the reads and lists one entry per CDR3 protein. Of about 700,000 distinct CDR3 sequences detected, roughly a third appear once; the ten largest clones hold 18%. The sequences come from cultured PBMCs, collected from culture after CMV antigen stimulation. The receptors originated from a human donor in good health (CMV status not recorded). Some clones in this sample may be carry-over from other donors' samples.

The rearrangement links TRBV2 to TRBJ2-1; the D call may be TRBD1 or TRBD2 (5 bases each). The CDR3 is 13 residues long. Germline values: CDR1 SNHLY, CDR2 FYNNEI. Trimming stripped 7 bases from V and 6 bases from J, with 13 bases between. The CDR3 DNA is TGTGCCAGCACCCAGGAGAGGGGCAATGAGCAGTTCTTC. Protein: CASTQERGNEQFF.

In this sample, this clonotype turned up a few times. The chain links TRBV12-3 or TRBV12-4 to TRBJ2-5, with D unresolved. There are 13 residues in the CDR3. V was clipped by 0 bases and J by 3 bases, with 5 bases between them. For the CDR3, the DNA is TGTGCCAGCAGTTTAGCGCCTGAAGAGACCCAGTACTTC. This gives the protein CASSLAPEETQYF.

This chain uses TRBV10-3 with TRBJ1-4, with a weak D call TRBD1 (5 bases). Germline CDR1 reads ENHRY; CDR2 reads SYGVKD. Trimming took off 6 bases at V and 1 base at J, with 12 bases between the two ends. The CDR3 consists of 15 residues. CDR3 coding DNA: TGTGCCATCAGGGCCGGGGGTGGAACTAATGAAAAACTGTTTTTT. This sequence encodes CAIRAGGGTNEKLFF.

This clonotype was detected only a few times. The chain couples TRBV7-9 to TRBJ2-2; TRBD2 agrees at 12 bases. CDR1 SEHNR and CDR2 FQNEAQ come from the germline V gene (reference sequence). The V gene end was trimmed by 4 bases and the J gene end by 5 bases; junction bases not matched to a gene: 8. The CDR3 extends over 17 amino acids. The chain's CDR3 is CASSSLLAGGTTGELFF. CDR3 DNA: TGTGCCAGCAGCTCCCTCCTAGCGGGGGGGACTACCGGGGAGCTGTTTTTT.

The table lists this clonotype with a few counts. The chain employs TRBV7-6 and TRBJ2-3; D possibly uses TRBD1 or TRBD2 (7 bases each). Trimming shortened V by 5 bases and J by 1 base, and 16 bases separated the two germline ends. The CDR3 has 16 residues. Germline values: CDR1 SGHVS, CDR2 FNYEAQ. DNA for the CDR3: TGTGCCAGCAGCCCCCCAGGGGGGGCCGGCACAGATACGCAGTATTTT. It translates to CASSPPGGAGTDTQYF.

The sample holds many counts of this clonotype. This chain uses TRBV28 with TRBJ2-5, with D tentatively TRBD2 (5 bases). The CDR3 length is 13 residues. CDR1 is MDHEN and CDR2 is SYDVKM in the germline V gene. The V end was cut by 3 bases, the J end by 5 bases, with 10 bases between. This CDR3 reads CASSLRVGETQYF. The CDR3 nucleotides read TGTGCCAGCAGTTTGAGGGTAGGGGAGACCCAGTACTTC.

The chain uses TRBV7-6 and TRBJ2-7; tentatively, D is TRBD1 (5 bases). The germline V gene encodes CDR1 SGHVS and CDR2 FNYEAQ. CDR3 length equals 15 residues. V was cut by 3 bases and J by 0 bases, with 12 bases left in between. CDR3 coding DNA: TGTGCCAGCAGCTTTGGGCAGGGCGACTCCTACGAGCAGTACTTC. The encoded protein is CASSFGQGDSYEQYF.

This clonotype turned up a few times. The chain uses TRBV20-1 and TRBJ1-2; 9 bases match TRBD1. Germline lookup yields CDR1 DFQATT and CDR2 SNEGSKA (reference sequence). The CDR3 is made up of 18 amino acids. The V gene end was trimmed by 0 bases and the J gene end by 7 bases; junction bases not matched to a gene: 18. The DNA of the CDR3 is TGCAGTGCTAGAGATGAGGGGGGACAGGGCCGCTTAAGAGGTGGCTACACCTTC. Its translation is CSARDEGGQGRLRGGYTF.

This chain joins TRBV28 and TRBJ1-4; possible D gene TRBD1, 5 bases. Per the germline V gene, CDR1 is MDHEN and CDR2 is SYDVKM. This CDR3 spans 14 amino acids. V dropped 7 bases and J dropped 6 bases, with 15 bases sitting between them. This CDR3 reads CASTSFGQHEKLFF. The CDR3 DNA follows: TGTGCCAGCACTTCGTTCGGACAACATGAAAAACTGTTTTTT.

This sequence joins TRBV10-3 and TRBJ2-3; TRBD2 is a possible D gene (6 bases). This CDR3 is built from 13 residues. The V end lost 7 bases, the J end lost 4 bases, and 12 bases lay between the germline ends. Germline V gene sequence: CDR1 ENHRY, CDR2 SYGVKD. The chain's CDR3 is CAITAGTADTQYF. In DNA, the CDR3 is TGTGCCATCACCGCGGGGACGGCAGATACGCAGTATTTT.

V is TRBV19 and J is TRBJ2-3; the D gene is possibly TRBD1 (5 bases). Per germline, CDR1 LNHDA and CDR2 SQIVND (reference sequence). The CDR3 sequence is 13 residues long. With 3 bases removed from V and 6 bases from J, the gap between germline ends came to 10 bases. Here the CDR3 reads CASSILGRDTQYF. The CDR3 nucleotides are TGTGCCAGTAGTATCCTGGGGCGGGATACGCAGTATTTT.

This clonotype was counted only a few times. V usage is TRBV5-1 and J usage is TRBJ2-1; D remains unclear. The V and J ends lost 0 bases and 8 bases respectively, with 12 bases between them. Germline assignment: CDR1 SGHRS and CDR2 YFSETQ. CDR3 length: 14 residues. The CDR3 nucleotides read TGCGCCAGCAGCTTGGTTCTGGGTGTCGATGAGCAGTTCTTC. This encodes CASSLVLGVDEQFF. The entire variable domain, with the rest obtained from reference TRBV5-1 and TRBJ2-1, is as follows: KAGVTQTPRYLIKTRGQQVTLSCSPISGHRSVSWYQQTPGQGLQFLFEYFSETQRNKGNFPGRFSGRQFSNSRSEMNVSTLELGDSALYLCASSLVLGVDEQFFGPGTRLTVL.

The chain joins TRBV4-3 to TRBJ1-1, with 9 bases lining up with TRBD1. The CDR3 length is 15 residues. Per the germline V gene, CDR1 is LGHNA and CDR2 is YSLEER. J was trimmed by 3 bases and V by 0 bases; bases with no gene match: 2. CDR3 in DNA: TGCGCCAGCAGCCAAGATGACAGGGGGGACACTGAAGCTTTCTTT. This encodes CASSQDDRGDTEAFF.

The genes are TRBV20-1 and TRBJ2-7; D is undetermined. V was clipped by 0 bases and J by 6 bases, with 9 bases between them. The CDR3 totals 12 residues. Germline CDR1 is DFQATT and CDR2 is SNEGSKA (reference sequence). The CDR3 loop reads CSARDLGFEQYF. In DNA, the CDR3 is TGCAGTGCTAGAGATTTGGGGTTCGAGCAGTACTTC.

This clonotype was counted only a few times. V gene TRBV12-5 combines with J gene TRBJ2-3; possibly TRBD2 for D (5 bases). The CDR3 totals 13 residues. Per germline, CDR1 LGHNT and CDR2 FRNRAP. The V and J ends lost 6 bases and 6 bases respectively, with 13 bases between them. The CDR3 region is CASGLSRTDTQYF. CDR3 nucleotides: TGTGCTAGTGGCCTCAGCCGGACTGATACGCAGTATTTT.

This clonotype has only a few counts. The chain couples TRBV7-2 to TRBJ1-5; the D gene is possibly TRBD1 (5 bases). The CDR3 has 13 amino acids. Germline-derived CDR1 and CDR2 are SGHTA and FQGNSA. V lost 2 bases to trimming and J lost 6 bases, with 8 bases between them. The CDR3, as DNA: TGTGCCAGCAGCTTATCAGGGAGTCAGCCCCAGCATTTT. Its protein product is CASSLSGSQPQHF. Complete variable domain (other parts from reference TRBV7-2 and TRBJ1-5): GAGVSQSPSNKVTEKGKDVELRCDPISGHTALYWYRQSLGQGLEFLIYFQGNSAPDKSGLPSDRFSAERTGGSVSTLTIQRTQQEDSAVYLCASSLSGSQPQHFGDGTRLSIL.

CDR3 sequence (DNA): TGTGCCAGCAGCTTAGATGGTAGGAACATTCAGTACTTC. Its protein is CASSLDGRNIQYF. The rearrangement uses TRBV7-2 and TRBJ2-4; D gene unclear. Germline loops: CDR1 SGHTA, CDR2 FQGNSA. V was shortened by 1 base and J by 7 bases, with 8 bases between the two germline ends. The CDR3 has 13 amino acids.

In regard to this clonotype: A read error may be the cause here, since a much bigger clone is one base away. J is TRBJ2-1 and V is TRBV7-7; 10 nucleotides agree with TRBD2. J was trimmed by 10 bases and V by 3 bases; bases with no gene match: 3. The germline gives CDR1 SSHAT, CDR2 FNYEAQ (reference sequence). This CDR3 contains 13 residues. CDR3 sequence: CASSLELAGEQFF. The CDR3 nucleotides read TGTGCCAGCAGCTTGGAACTAGCGGGAGAGCAGTTCTTC.